This is a list of T cell receptor beta chains from one sample in a study of T cells after yellow fever vaccination. In TCRdb, the 5' RACE reads were re-called with MiXCR into one record per CDR3 protein. The sample yields 200,000 to 300,000 distinct CDR3 sequences, about an eighth seen once. The input for sequencing was CD4+ T cells sorted from PBMCs, taken 45 days after the yellow fever booster vaccination. Source of these receptors: a man younger than 40 who received the YFV17D yellow fever vaccine. Each CDR3 is given with its conserved first and last residue. The D gene is left open where the match is weak. Rows give clone size only sometimes, using once, few, many, or a class for an expanded clone.

abundance	v_gene	j_gene	d_gene	CDR3aa	CDR3nt
few	TRBV9	TRBJ2-7	TRBD2	CASSPQTSGRGHEQYF	TGTGCCAGCAGCCCCCAGACTAGCGGGAGGGGCCACGAGCAGTACTTC
.	TRBV20-1	TRBJ1-2	.	CSALRSGNGYTF	TGCAGTGCTTTGCGTTCAGGGAATGGCTACACCTTC
few	TRBV5-4	TRBJ1-6	.	CASSTDRYNSPLHF	TGTGCCAGCAGCACGGACAGATATAATTCACCCCTCCACTTT
.	TRBV19	TRBJ2-1	TRBD2	CSSRSIGTSDNEQFF	TGTTCCAGTAGGAGCATAGGGACTAGCGACAATGAGCAGTTCTTC
.	TRBV7-2	TRBJ1-3	.	CASSLGQGDNTIYF	TGTGCCAGCAGCTTAGGGCAGGGTGACAACACCATATATTTT
few	TRBV5-1	TRBJ1-3	.	CASSYNRNSGNTIYF	TGCGCCAGCAGCTACAACAGAAACTCTGGAAACACCATATATTTT
.	TRBV5-6	TRBJ2-7	.	CASSSQGSHEQYF	TGTGCCAGCAGCTCTCAGGGCAGCCACGAGCAGTACTTC
few	TRBV12-3/TRBV12-4	TRBJ2-3	TRBD2	CASSELAGADTQYF	TGTGCCAGCAGTGAACTAGCGGGAGCAGATACGCAGTATTTT
few	TRBV7-2	TRBJ1-3	TRBD1	CASSPGQANTIYF	TGTGCCAGCAGCCCGGGACAGGCCAACACCATATATTTT
.	TRBV5-4	TRBJ2-4	.	CASSLGGDAKNIQYF	TGTGCCAGCAGCTTAGGGGGAGATGCCAAAAACATTCAGTACTTC
.	TRBV5-1	TRBJ2-7	.	CASSLERAVNEQYF	TGCGCCAGCAGCTTGGAGCGCGCCGTGAACGAGCAGTACTTC
many	TRBV7-6	TRBJ2-5	.	CASSKPKETQYF	TGTGCCAGCTCTAAACCCAAAGAGACCCAGTACTTC
.	TRBV5-1	TRBJ1-1	.	CASSLVPNTEAFF	TGCGCCAGCAGCTTGGTACCGAACACTGAAGCTTTCTTT
once	TRBV25-1	TRBJ2-5	.	CASRNPGKETQYF	TGTGCCAGCAGAAATCCAGGGAAAGAGACCCAGTACTTC
few	TRBV5-6	TRBJ2-3	.	CASTRRGGDTQYF	TGTGCCAGCACCCGCCGTGGGGGAGATACGCAGTATTTT
.	TRBV5-1	TRBJ2-1	.	CTSSLGNTHSYNEQFF	TGCACCAGCAGCTTGGGAAATACCCACTCCTACAATGAGCAGTTCTTC
few	TRBV28	TRBJ2-1	.	CASSLYLRAYSYNEQFF	TGTGCCAGCAGTTTATACTTGCGGGCCTACTCCTACAATGAGCAGTTCTTC
.	TRBV7-8	TRBJ1-1	.	CASSLVVGEAFF	TGTGCCAGCAGCTTAGTGGTAGGAGAAGCTTTCTTT
few	TRBV5-1	TRBJ2-7	TRBD2	CASSLLAGASYEQYF	TGCGCCAGCAGCTTGCTCGCGGGAGCCTCCTACGAGCAGTACTTC
few	TRBV12-3/TRBV12-4	TRBJ2-5	TRBD1	CASSWGQGETQYF	TGTGCCAGCAGTTGGGGACAGGGAGAGACCCAGTACTTC
.	TRBV10-3	TRBJ2-7	.	CAISSDNYEQYF	TGTGCCATCAGTTCCGACAATTACGAGCAGTACTTC
.	TRBV7-9	TRBJ2-3	.	CASSPLDSGDTQYF	TGTGCCAGCAGCCCCCTGGACTCCGGGGATACGCAGTATTTT
.	TRBV6-2/TRBV6-3	TRBJ2-6	.	CASSTPGAIGANVLTF	TGTGCCAGCAGTACCCCCGGGGCAATCGGGGCCAACGTCCTGACTTTC
few	TRBV9	TRBJ2-2	.	CASSGLGTGELFF	TGTGCCAGCAGCGGCCTGGGAACCGGGGAGCTGTTTTTT
many	TRBV29-1	TRBJ2-7	.	CSVEDPPADEQYF	TGCAGCGTTGAAGATCCGCCAGCTGACGAGCAGTACTTC
.	TRBV10-1	TRBJ2-3	.	CASSRADTDTQYF	TGCGCCAGCAGTCGGGCGGACACAGATACGCAGTATTTT
.	TRBV29-1	TRBJ2-7	.	CSVALDAPAEQYF	TGCAGCGTTGCCCTGGACGCACCCGCCGAGCAGTACTTC
.	TRBV7-2	TRBJ2-5	.	CASRPPWTEQETQYF	TGTGCCAGCAGACCCCCATGGACAGAACAAGAGACCCAGTACTTC
few	TRBV5-1	TRBJ2-3	TRBD2	CASSLGSGNSDTQYF	TGCGCCAGCAGCTTGGGGAGCGGGAATTCAGATACGCAGTATTTT
.	TRBV11-1	TRBJ1-2	.	CASSPIRAPPDGYTF	TGTGCCAGCAGTCCTATTCGAGCACCTCCGGATGGCTACACCTTC
few	TRBV20-1	TRBJ2-7	TRBD2	CSAREGGLAGEQYF	TGCAGTGCTAGAGAGGGGGGACTAGCGGGAGAGCAGTACTTC
.	TRBV4-3	TRBJ2-1	TRBD2	CASSQALAGGFDEQFF	TGCGCCAGCAGCCAAGCCTTAGCGGGAGGGTTTGATGAGCAGTTCTTC
few	TRBV5-1	TRBJ2-1	.	CASSPDGLSYNEQFF	TGCGCCAGCAGCCCCGATGGACTATCTTACAATGAGCAGTTCTTC
.	TRBV6-5	TRBJ2-7	.	CASSSPHVHEQYF	TGTGCCAGCAGTTCCCCCCATGTCCACGAGCAGTACTTC
few	TRBV2	TRBJ2-1	.	CASEPDYNEQFF	TGTGCCAGCGAACCCGACTACAATGAGCAGTTCTTC
.	TRBV29-1	TRBJ2-5	TRBD1	CSANRGIQETQYF	TGCAGCGCGAACAGGGGGATCCAAGAGACCCAGTACTTC
.	TRBV6-5	TRBJ2-5	TRBD1	CASSSTGDWFF	TGTGCCAGCAGTTCCACAGGGGATTGGTTCTTC
few	TRBV7-2	TRBJ2-7	TRBD1	CASSSRGQGSSYEQYF	TGTGCCAGCAGCTCTAGGGGACAGGGGAGCTCCTACGAGCAGTACTTC
.	TRBV5-1	TRBJ2-1	TRBD1	CASSHGQGANNEQFF	TGCGCCAGCAGCCACGGACAGGGGGCGAACAATGAGCAGTTCTTC
few	TRBV20-1	TRBJ2-7	.	CSASPGPTF	TGCAGTGCTAGCCCCGGGCCCACCTTC
.	TRBV5-1	TRBJ2-1	TRBD2	CASSSTLAGPPNEQFF	TGCGCCAGCAGCTCCACTCTAGCGGGCCCCCCCAATGAGCAGTTCTTC
few	TRBV7-2	TRBJ1-5	TRBD1	CASSPQGSNQPQHF	TGTGCCAGCAGCCCACAGGGGAGCAATCAGCCCCAGCATTTT
.	TRBV7-8	TRBJ2-2	TRBD1	CASSLSYRGPVTGELFF	TGTGCCAGCAGCTTATCCTACAGGGGGCCGGTCACCGGGGAGCTGTTTTTT
.	TRBV7-9	TRBJ1-4	TRBD1	CASRRSQGASEKLFF	TGTGCCAGCAGGCGATCACAGGGGGCAAGTGAAAAACTGTTTTTT
.	TRBV7-9	TRBJ2-2	TRBD2	CASSPVGTRVAGELFF	TGTGCCAGCAGCCCCGTGGGGACTAGGGTCGCCGGGGAGCTGTTTTTT
.	TRBV3-1	TRBJ1-2	.	CASSKLSYGYTF	TGTGCCAGCAGTAAGTTAAGCTATGGCTACACCTTC
few	TRBV20-1	TRBJ2-7	.	CSARIGTSTYEQYF	TGCAGTGCTAGAATAGGGACTTCCACCTACGAGCAGTACTTC
many	TRBV29-1	TRBJ2-5	TRBD2	CSVASGTQYF	TGCAGCGTCGCTAGCGGGACCCAGTACTTC
few	TRBV5-1	TRBJ2-1	.	CASSLGRTDNEQFF	TGCGCCAGCAGTTTGGGGAGGACAGACAATGAGCAGTTCTTC
many	TRBV20-1	TRBJ2-1	TRBD2	CSAKRTSGISSYNEQFF	TGCAGTGCTAAAAGGACTAGCGGGATTAGCTCCTACAATGAGCAGTTCTTC
.	TRBV7-9	TRBJ2-2	.	CASSAGYGALFF	TGTGCCAGCAGCGCAGGATACGGGGCGCTGTTTTTT
.	TRBV3-1	TRBJ2-1	.	CASSQKSGRGDEQFF	TGTGCCAGCAGCCAAAAATCGGGGCGTGGGGATGAGCAGTTCTTC
few	TRBV20-1	TRBJ2-1	.	CSAGSNSPYNEQFF	TGCAGTGCTGGCTCTAACTCTCCTTACAATGAGCAGTTCTTC
.	TRBV20-1	TRBJ2-6	TRBD1	CSARAPRVPGQGMSGANVLTF	TGCAGTGCTAGAGCTCCTAGAGTACCGGGACAGGGGATGTCTGGGGCCAACGTCCTGACTTTC
.	TRBV6-5	TRBJ2-2	TRBD2	CASLAGSGELFF	TGTGCCAGTTTAGCGGGATCCGGGGAGCTGTTTTTT
few	TRBV20-1	TRBJ2-7	TRBD1	CSATGQGLSYEQYF	TGCAGTGCTACCGGACAGGGTTTATCCTACGAGCAGTACTTC
.	TRBV4-3	TRBJ1-1	.	CASSRQENGGTEAFF	TGCGCCAGCAGTCGACAGGAAAATGGGGGCACTGAAGCTTTCTTT